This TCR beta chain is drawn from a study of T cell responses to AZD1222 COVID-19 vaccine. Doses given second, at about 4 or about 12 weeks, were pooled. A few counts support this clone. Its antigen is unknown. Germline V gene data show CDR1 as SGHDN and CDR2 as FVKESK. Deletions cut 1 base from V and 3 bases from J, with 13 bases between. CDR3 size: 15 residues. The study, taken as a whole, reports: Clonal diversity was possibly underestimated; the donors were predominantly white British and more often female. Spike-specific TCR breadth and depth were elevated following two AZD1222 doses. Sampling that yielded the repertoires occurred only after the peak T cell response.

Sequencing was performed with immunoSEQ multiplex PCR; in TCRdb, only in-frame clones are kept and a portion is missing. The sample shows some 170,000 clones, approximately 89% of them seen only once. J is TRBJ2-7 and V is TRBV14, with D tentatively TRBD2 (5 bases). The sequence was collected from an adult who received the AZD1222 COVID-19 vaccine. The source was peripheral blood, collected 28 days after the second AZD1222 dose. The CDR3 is CASSQVGRGHYEQYF. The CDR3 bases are TGTGCCAGCAGCCAAGTAGGGAGAGGGCACTACGAGCAGTACTTC. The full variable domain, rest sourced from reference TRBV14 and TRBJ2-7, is EAGVTQFPSHSVIEKGQTVTLRCDPISGHDNLYWYRRVMGKEIKFLLHFVKESKQDESGMPNNRFLAERTGGTYSTLKVQPAELEDSGVYFCASSQVGRGHYEQYFGPGTRLTVT.